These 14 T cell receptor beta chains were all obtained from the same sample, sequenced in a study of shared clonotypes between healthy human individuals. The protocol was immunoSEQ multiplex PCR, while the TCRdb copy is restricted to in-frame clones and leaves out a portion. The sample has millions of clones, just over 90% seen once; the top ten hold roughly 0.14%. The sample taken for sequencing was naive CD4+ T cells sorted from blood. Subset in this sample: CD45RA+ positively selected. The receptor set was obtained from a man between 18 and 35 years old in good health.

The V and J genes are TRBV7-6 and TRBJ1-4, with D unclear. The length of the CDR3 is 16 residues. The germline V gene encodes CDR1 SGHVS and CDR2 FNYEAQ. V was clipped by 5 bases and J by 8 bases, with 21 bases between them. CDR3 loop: CASSRPGDPSREKLFF. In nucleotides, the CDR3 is TGTGCCAGCAGCCGTCCCGGGGATCCTTCGCGAGAAAAACTGTTTTTT.

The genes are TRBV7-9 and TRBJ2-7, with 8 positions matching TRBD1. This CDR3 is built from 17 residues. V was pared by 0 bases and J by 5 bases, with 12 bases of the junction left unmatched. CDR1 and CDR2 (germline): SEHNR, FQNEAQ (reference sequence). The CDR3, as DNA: TGTGCCAGCAGCTTAGCTATAACAGGGGGAGTTATAGACGAGCAGTACTTC. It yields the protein CASSLAITGGVIDEQYF.

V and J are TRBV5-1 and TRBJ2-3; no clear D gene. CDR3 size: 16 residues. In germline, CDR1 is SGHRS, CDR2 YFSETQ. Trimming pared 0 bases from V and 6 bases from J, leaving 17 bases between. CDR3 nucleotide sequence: TGCGCCAGCAGCTTGGGTAGAAGGCATTATATGGATACGCAGTATTTT. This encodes CASSLGRRHYMDTQYF.

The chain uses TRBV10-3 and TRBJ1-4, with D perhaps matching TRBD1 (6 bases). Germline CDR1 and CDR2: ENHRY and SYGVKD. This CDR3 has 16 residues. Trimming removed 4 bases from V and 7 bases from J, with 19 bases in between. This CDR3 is CAISGLKGGLCEKLFF. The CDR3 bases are TGTGCCATCAGTGGCTTAAAGGGGGGGTTATGTGAAAAACTGTTTTTT.

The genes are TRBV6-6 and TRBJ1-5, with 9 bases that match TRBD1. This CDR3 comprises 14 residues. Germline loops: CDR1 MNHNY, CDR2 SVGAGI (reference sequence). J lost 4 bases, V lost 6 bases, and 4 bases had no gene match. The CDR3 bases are TGTGCCAGCAGAGGACAGGGGCAGAATCAGCCCCAGCATTTT. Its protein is CASRGQGQNQPQHF.

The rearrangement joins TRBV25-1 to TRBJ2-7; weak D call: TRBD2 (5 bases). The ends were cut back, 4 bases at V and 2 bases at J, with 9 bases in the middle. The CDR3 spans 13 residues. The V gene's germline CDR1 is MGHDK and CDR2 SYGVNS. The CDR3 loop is CASSGTGTYEQYF. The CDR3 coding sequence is TGTGCCAGCAGTGGGACCGGGACCTACGAGCAGTACTTC.

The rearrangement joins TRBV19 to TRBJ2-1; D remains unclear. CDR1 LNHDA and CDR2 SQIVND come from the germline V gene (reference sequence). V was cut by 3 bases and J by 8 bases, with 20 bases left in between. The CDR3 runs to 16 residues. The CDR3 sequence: CASSMGWLRTNYEQFF. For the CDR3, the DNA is TGTGCCAGTAGTATGGGGTGGTTGAGAACTAACTATGAGCAGTTCTTC.

CDR3: CASSVDLAGGSYNEQFF. Here the CDR3 DNA reads TGTGCCAGCAGCGTAGATTTAGCGGGAGGGTCCTACAATGAGCAGTTCTTC. The chain carries TRBV9 and TRBJ2-1; TRBD2 matches 11 bases. V lost 0 bases and J lost 1; bases outside the gene matches: 3. Germline V lookup: CDR1 SGDLS, CDR2 YYNGEE. This CDR3 comprises 17 residues.

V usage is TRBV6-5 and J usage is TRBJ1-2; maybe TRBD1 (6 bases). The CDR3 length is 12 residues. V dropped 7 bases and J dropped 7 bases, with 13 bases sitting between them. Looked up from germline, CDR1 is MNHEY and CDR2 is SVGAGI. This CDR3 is CASTNTGSGYTF. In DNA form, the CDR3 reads TGTGCCAGCACCAACACAGGGTCTGGCTACACCTTC.

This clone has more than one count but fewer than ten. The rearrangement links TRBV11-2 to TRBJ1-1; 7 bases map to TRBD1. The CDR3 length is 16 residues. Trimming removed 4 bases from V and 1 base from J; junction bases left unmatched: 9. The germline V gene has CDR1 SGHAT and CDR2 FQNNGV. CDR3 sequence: CASSSPGQTRNTEAFF. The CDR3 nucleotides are TGTGCCAGCAGCTCCCCGGGACAGACACGGAACACTGAAGCTTTCTTT.

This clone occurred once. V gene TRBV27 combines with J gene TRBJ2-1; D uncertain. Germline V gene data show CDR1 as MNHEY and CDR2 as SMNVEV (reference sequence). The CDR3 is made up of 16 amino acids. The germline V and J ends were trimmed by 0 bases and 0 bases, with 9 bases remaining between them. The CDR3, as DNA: TGTGCCAGCAGTTTATCTTCCTACGGCTCCTACAATGAGCAGTTCTTC. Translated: CASSLSSYGSYNEQFF.

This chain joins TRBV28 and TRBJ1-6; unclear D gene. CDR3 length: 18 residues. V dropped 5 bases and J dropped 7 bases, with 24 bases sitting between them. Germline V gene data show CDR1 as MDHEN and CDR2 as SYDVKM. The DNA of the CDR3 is TGTGCCAGCAGTATCGTTCCGGGATCAATCGCTTTCAATTCACCCCTCCACTTT. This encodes CASSIVPGSIAFNSPLHF.

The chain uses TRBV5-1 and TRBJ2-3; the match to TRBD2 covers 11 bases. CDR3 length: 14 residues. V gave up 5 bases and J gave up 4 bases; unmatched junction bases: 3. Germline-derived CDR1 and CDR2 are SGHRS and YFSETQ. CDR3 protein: CASRDSGRADTQYF. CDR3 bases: TGCGCCAGCAGGGATAGCGGGAGGGCAGATACGCAGTATTTT.

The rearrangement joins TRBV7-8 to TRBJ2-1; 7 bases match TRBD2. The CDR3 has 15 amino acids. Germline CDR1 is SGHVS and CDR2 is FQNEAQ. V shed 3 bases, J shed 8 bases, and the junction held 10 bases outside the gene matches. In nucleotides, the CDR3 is TGTGCCAGCAGCTTGAGGGAGGGCCGGGCGTATGAGCAGTTCTTC. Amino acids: CASSLREGRAYEQFF.